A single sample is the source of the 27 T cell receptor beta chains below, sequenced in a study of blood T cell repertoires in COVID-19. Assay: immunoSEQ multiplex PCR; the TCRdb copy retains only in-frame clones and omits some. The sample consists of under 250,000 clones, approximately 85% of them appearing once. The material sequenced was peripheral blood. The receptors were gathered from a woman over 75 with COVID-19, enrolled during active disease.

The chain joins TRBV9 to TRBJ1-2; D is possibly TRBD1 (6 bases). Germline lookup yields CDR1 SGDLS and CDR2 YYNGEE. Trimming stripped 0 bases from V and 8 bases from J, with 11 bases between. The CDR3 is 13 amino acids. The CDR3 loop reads CASSVDRAGGYTF. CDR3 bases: TGTGCCAGCAGCGTAGACAGGGCTGGCGGCTACACCTTC.

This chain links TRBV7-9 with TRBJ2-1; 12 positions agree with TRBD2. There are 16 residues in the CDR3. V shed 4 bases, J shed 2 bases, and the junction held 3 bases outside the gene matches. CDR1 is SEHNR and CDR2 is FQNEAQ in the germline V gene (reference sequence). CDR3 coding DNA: TGTGCCAGCAGCTCTTCTAGCGGGGGGGCCTACAATGAGCAGTTCTTC. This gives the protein CASSSSSGGAYNEQFF.

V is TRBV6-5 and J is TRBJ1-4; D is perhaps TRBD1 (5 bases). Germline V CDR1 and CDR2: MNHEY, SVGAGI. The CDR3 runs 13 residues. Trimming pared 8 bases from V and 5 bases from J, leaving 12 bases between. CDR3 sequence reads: CASRDRQNEKLFF. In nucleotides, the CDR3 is TGTGCCAGCCGAGACAGACAGAATGAAAAACTGTTTTTT.

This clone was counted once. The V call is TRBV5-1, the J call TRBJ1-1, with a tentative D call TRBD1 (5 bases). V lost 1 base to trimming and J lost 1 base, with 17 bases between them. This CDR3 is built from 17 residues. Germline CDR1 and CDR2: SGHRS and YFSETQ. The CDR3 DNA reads TGCGCCAGCAGCTTGCCTGGCAGCGGGGGTACGAACACTGAAGCTTTCTTT. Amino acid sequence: CASSLPGSGGTNTEAFF.

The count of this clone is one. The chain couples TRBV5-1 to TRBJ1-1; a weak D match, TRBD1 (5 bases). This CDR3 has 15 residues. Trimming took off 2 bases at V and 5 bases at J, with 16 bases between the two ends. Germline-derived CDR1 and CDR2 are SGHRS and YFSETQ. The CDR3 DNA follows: TGCGCCAGCAGCTTAGCTCATCCAGGGTTGACTGAAGCTTTCTTT. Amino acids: CASSLAHPGLTEAFF.

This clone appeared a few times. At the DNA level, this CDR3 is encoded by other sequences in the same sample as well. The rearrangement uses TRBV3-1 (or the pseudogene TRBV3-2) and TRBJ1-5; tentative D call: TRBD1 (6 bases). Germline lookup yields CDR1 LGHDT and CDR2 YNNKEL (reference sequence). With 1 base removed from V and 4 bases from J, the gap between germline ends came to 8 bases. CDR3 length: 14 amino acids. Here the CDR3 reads CASSQGQANQPQHF. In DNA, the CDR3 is TGTGCCAGCAGCCAAGGACAGGCTAATCAGCCCCAGCATTTT.

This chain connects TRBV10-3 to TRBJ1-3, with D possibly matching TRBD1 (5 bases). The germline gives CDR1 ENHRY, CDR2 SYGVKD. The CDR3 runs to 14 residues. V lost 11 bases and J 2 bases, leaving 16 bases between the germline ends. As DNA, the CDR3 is TGTGCCGCCTGGCAGGGAGGTGCTGGAAACACCATATATTTT. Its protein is CAAWQGGAGNTIYF.

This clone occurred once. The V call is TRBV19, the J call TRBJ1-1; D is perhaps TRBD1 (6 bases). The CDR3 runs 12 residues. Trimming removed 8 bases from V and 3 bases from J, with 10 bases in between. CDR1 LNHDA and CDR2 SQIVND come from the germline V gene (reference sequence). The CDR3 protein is CASRTAYTEAFF. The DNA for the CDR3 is TGTGCCAGTCGGACAGCTTACACTGAAGCTTTCTTT. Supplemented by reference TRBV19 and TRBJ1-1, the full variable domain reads DGGITQSPKYLFRKEGQNVTLSCEQNLNHDAMYWYRQDPGQGLRLIYYSQIVNDFQKGDIAEGYSVSREKKESFPLTVTSAQKNPTAFYLCASRTAYTEAFFGQGTRLTVV.

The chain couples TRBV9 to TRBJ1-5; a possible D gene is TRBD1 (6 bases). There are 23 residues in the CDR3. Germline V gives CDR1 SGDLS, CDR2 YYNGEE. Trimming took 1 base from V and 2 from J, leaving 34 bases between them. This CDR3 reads CASSVSTTRGGHNSPRGNQPQHF. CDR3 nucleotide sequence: TGTGCCAGCAGCGTATCGACAACAAGGGGGGGACACAATTCGCCGAGGGGCAATCAGCCCCAGCATTTT. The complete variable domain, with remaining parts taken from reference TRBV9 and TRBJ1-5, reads DSGVTQTPKHLITATGQRVTLRCSPRSGDLSVYWYQQSLDQGLQFLIQYYNGEERAKGNILERFSAQQFPDLHSELNLSSLELGDSALYFCASSVSTTRGGHNSPRGNQPQHFGDGTRLSIL.

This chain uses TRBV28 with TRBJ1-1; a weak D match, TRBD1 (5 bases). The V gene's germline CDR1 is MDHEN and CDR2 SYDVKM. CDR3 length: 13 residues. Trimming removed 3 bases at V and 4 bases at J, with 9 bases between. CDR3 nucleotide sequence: TGTGCCAGCAGTTTTTGGGGCGGCACTGAAGCTTTCTTT. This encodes CASSFWGGTEAFF.

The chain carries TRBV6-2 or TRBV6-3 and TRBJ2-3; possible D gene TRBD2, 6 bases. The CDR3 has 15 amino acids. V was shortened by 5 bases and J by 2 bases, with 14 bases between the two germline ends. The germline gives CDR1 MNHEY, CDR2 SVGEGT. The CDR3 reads CASSRAGPYTDTQYF. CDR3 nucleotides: TGTGCCAGCAGTCGAGCGGGCCCCTACACAGATACGCAGTATTTT.

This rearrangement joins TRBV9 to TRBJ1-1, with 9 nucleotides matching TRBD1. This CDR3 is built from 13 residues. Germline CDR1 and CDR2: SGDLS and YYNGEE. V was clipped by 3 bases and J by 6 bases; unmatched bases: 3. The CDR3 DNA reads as TGTGCCAGCAGCGGGGGGACAGGGCCTGAAGCTTTCTTT. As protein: CASSGGTGPEAFF.

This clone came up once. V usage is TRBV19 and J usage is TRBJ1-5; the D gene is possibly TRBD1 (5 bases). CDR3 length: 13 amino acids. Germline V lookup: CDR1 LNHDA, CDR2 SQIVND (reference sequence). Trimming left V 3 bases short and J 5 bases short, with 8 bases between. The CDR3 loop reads CASSITGDQPQHF. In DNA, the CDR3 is TGTGCCAGTAGTATCACAGGAGATCAGCCCCAGCATTTT.

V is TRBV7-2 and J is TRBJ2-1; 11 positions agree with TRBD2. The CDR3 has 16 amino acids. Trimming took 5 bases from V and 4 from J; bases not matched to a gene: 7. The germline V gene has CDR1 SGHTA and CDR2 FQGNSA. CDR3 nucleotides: TGTGCCAGCAGCCCCTATAGCGGGGGGGCTTACAATGAGCAGTTCTTC. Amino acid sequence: CASSPYSGGAYNEQFF.

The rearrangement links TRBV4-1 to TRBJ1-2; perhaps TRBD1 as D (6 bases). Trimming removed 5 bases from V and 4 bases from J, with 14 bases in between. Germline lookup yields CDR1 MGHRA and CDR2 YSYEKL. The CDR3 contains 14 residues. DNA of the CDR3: TGCGCCAGCAGCGCCGGGGGCGGGAGCTATGGCTACACCTTC. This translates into CASSAGGGSYGYTF.

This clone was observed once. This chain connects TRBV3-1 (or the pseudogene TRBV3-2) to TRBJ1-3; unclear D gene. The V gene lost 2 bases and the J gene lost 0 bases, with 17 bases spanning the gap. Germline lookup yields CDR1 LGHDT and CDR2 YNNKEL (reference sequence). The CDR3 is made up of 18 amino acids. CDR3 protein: CASSQSPVVGVSGNTIYF. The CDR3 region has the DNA TGTGCCAGCAGCCAAAGCCCCGTGGTCGGAGTCTCTGGAAACACCATATATTTT.

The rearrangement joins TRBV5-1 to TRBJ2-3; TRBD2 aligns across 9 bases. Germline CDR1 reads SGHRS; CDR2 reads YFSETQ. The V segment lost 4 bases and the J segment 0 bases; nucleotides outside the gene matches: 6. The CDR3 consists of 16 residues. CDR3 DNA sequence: TGCGCCAGCAGCCCCTCGACTAGCGGAAGCACAGATACGCAGTATTTT. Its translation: CASSPSTSGSTDTQYF.

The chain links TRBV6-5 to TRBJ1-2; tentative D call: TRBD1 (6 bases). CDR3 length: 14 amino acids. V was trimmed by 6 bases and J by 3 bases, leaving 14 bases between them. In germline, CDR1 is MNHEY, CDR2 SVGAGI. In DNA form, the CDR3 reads TGTGCCAGCAGGCACCCCGCAGGGGACTATGGCTACACCTTC. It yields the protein CASRHPAGDYGYTF.

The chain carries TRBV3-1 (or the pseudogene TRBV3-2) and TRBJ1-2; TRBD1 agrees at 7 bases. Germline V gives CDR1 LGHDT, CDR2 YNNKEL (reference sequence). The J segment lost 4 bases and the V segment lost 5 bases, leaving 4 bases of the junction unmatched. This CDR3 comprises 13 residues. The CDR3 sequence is CASSAGQIYGYTF. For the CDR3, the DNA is TGTGCCAGCAGCGCGGGACAGATCTATGGCTACACCTTC.

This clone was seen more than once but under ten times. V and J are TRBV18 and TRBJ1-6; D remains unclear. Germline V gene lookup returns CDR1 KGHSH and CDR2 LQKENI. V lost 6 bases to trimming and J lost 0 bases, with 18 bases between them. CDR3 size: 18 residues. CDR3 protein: CASSPLSGGISYNSPLHF. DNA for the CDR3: TGTGCCAGCTCTCCCCTCTCGGGAGGGATCTCCTATAATTCACCCCTCCACTTT.

The CDR3 DNA follows: TGCGCCAGCAGCTTGGGGTCCTATCCTAGCACAGATACGCAGTATTTT. As protein: CASSLGSYPSTDTQYF. This sequence joins TRBV5-1 and TRBJ2-3; D not resolved. The CDR3 extends over 16 amino acids. Germline loops: CDR1 SGHRS, CDR2 YFSETQ. The V end lost 0 bases, the J end lost 0 bases, and 11 bases lay between the germline ends.

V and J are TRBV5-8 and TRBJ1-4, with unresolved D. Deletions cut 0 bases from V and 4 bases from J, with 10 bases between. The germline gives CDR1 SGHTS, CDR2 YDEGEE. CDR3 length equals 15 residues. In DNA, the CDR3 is TGTGCCAGCAGCTTGGTGGGCCAGAGTAATGAAAAACTGTTTTTT. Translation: CASSLVGQSNEKLFF.

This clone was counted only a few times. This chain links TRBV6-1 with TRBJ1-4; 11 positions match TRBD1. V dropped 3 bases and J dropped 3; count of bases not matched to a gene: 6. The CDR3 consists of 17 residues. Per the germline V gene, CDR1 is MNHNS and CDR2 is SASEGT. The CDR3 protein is CASSDRDRGWSNEKLFF. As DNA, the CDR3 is TGTGCCAGCAGTGACCGGGACAGGGGGTGGTCTAATGAAAAACTGTTTTTT.

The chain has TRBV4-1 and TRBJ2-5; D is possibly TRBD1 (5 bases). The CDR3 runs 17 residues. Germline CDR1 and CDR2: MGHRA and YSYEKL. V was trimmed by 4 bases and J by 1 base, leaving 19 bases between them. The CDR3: CASSPGHTRTSQETQYF. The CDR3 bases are TGCGCCAGCAGCCCCGGACACACCCGGACGTCCCAAGAGACCCAGTACTTC.

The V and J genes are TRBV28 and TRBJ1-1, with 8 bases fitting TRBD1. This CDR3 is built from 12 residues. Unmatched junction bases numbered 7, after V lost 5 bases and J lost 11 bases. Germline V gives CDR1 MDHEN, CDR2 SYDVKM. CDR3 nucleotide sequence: TGTGCCAGCAGTACCTACAGGGGGGGGGCTTTCTTT. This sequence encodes CASSTYRGGAFF.

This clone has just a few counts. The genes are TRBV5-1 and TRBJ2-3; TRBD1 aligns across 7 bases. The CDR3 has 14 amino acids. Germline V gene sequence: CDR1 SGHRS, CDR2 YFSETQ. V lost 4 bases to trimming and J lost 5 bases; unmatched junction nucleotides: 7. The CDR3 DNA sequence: TGCGCCAGCAGCCGGCGACAGGGAGAAGATACGCAGTATTTT. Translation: CASSRRQGEDTQYF.

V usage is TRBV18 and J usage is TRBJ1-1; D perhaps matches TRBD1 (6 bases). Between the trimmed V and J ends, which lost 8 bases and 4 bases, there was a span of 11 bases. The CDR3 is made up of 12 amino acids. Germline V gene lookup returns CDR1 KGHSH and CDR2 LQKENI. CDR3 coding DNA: TGTGCCAGCCGAGGGGGGGGCACTGAAGCTTTCTTT. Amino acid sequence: CASRGGGTEAFF.